Below are 2 T cell receptor beta chains sequenced from a single sample in a study of control samples from healthy donors and cancer patients. Using immunoSEQ multiplex PCR, the repertoire was profiled, and TCRdb retains in-frame clones only, with some absent. The sample yields about 140,000 clones, 70% to 90% seen once. The sequenced material came from blood. These receptors were taken from a woman aged 25 to 39 in good health.

The chain links TRBV4-1 to TRBJ2-1; D remains unclear. This CDR3 spans 13 amino acids. Trimming pared 3 bases from V and 12 bases from J, leaving 15 bases between. In germline, CDR1 is MGHRA, CDR2 YSYEKL. DNA for the CDR3: TGCGCCAGCAGCCAGGCGGCTTGGGTAGTGCAGTTCTTC. The encoded protein is CASSQAAWVVQFF.

This sequence joins TRBV7-9 and TRBJ1-5; 8 nucleotides line up with TRBD1. V shed 5 bases and J 1 base; nucleotides not matched to a gene: 4. The CDR3 is 15 amino acids. Germline V gene lookup returns CDR1 SEHNR and CDR2 FQNEAQ (reference sequence). CDR3 nucleotides: TGTGCCAGCAGCACGGGACAGGAGAGCAATCAGCCCCAGCATTTT. Translation: CASSTGQESNQPQHF.